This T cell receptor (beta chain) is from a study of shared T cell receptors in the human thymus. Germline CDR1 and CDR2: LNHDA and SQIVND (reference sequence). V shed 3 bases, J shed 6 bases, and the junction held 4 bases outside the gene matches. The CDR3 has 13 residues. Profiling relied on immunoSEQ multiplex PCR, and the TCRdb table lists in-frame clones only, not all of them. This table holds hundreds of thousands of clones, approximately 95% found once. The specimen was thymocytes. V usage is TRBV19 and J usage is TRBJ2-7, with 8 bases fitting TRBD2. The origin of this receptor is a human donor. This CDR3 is CASSMSGSCEQYF. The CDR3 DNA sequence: TGTGCCAGTAGTATGAGCGGGAGCTGCGAGCAGTACTTC.